This is a list of T cell receptor beta chains from one sample in a study of vaccination and CD4 T cells after COVID-19. TCRdb reprocessed the PCR reads via MiXCR and lists one record per CDR3 protein. Here the sample spans roughly 7,000 distinct CDR3 sequences, just over 70% being singletons. For these TCRs, the target antigens are not known. The sample was CD4+ T cells from blood, cultured in vitro. These receptors all stem from a human donor in good health. CDR3s leave out the opening cysteine and the closing phenylalanine or tryptophan. Each record gives: V gene, J gene, CDR3 length, CDR3 protein.

v_gene: TRBV7-8
j_gene: TRBJ1-5
len: 15
CDR3aa: ASSASHEIWGNQPQH

v_gene: TRBV2
j_gene: TRBJ1-6
len: 13
CDR3aa: ASSTDPGYNSPLH

v_gene: TRBV27
j_gene: TRBJ2-2
len: 13
CDR3aa: ASSPRDRLTGELF

v_gene: TRBV27
j_gene: TRBJ1-6
len: 12
CDR3aa: ASSFGGPHSPLH

v_gene: TRBV7-2
j_gene: TRBJ2-7
len: 14
CDR3aa: ASSPIASGQKPEQY

v_gene: TRBV6-5
j_gene: TRBJ2-7
len: 13
CDR3aa: ASSYDAWGGDEQY

v_gene: TRBV10-1
j_gene: TRBJ1-1
len: 11
CDR3aa: ASRTGLNTEAF

v_gene: TRBV5-4
j_gene: TRBJ2-5
len: 10
CDR3aa: ASSFNGVTQY

v_gene: TRBV7-6
j_gene: TRBJ1-1
len: 13
CDR3aa: ASSSLTGGVDEAF

v_gene: TRBV19
j_gene: TRBJ1-6
len: 14
CDR3aa: ASSLRRGQGDGPLH

v_gene: TRBV5-1
j_gene: TRBJ2-5
len: 10
CDR3aa: ASSREGETQY

v_gene: TRBV19
j_gene: TRBJ1-1
len: 15
CDR3aa: ASTIYPGRGLATEAF